Only a few counts were recorded for the clone carrying this T cell receptor beta chain. The antigen is unknown. The CDR3 is 12 residues long. CDR1 and CDR2 (germline): MDHEN, SYDVKM. Trimming left V 3 bases short and J 9 bases short, with 8 bases between. Expressed TCRB transcripts were sequenced because the entire RNA isolate underwent reverse transcription. Libraries were prepared by immunoSEQ multiplex PCR; TCRdb keeps only in-frame clonotypes and omits some of them. The sample lists under 950,000 clones, roughly 15% occurring once. These data are taken from a study of beta chain features in type 1 diabetes. Study-level findings and limits: Shortening that was moderate but significant affected the TCRB CDR3s of Type 1 diabetes patients in all four CD4+ subsets. Using cDNA template may skew counts toward highly expressing activated cells.

Sequencing was performed on naive CD4+ T cells from blood. V usage is TRBV28 and J usage is TRBJ2-2, with D hard to call. The TCR sequence derives from a woman between 18 and 29 years old in good health. CDR3 bases: TGTGCCAGCAGTTTTCTAAGCCGGGAGCTGTTTTTT. It encodes CASSFLSRELFF.